This entry is about one T cell receptor beta chain. The antigen is unknown. This sample is drawn from a study of T cells in localized non-small cell lung cancer. Whole-study findings and limits: Uninvolved nearby lung showed the greatest T cell clonality, exceeding that found in tumor.

Using immunoSEQ multiplex PCR, the repertoire was profiled, and TCRdb retains in-frame clones only, with some absent. The table has 14,000 to 15,000 clones, more than 70% seen once. The starting material was peripheral blood, obtained before any cancer treatment. The sequence derives from a woman aged 40 to 75 with stage I lung adenocarcinoma.

CDR3 region: CASTSLAGLGEQFF. CDR3 nucleotide sequence: TGTGCCAGTACTTCACTAGCGGGGTTAGGTGAGCAGTTCTTC. This chain uses TRBV19 with TRBJ2-1, with 10 bases identical to TRBD2. The CDR3 runs 14 residues. The V and J ends lost 7 bases and 9 bases, in that order; junction bases with no gene match: 9. Germline assignment: CDR1 LNHDA and CDR2 SQIVND (reference sequence).